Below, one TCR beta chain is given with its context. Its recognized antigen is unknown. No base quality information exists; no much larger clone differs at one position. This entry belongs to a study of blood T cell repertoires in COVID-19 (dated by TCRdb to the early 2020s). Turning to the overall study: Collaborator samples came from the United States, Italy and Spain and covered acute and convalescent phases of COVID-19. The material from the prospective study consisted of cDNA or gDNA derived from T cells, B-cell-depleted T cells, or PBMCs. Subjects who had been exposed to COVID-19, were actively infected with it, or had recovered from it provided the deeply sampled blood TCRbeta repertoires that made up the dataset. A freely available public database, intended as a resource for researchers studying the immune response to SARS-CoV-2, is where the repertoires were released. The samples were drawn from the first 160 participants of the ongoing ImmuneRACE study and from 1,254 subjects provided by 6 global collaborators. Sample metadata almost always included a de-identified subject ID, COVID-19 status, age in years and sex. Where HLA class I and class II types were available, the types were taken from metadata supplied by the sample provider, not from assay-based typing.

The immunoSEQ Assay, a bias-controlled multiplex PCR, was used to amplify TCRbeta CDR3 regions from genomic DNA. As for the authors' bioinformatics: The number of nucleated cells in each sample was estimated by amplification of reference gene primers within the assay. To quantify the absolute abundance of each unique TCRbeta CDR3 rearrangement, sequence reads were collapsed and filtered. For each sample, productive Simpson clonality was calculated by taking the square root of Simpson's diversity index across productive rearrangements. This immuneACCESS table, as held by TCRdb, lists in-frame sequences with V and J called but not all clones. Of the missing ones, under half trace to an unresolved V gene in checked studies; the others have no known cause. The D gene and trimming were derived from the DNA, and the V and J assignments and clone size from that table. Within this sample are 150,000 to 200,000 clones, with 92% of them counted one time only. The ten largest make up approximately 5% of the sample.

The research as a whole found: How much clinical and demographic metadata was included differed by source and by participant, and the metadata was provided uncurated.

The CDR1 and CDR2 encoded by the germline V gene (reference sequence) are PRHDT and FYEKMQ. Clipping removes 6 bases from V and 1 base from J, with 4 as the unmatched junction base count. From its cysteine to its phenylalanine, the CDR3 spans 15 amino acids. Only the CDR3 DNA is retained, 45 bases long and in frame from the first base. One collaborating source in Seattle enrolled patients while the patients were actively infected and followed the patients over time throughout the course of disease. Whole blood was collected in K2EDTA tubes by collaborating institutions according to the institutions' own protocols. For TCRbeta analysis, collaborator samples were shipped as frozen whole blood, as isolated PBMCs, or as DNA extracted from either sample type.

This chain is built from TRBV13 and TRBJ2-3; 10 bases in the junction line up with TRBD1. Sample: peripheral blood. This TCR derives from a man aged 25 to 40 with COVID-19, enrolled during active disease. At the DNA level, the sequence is TGTGCCAGCAGTTCGACAGGGGGCGGCACAGATACGCAGTATTTT. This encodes CASSSTGGGTDTQYF. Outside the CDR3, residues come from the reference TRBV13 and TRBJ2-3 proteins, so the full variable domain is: AAGVIQSPRHLIKEKRETATLKCYPIPRHDTVYWYQQGPGQDPQFLISFYEKMQSDKGSIPDRFSAQQFSDYHSELNMSSLELGDSALYFCASSSTGGGTDTQYFGPGTRLTVL.